The 28 T cell receptor beta chains below were found in one sample sequenced in a study of tumor-infiltrating lymphocytes in primary liver carcinoma. Constant-region priming of roughly 490 ng total RNA yielded TCR beta cDNA. Modified slightly, ARM-PCR produced TCR beta libraries over three nested multiplex PCR rounds. For around 10 cycles apiece, the opening two PCR rounds ran with TRBV1-TRBV30 forward primers and a C-beta reverse primer. TCRdb itself ran the multiplex PCR reads through MiXCR, one entry per CDR3 protein. The data show around 21,000 distinct CDR3 sequences, under 75% seen once. From unsorted bulk tissue weighing roughly 17-34 mg, DNA and RNA were co-extracted. Sequencing input: liver tumor tissue from sampling region 1. Noted subset: tumor region T1, superior pole. The origin of the receptors is a man between 35 and 55 years old with primary liver carcinoma and hepatitis B virus infection.

Comments on this clonotype: Likely a read error: the CDR3 ends without its conserved phenylalanine or tryptophan. V and J are TRBV5-1 and TRBJ1-2; no reliable D call. Germline loops: CDR1 SGHRS, CDR2 YFSETQ. The CDR3 extends over 15 amino acids. The ends were cut back, 0 bases at V and 5 bases at J, with 14 bases in the middle. CDR3 amino acids: CASSLASFAEYGYTL. The CDR3 nucleotides are TGCGCCAGCAGCTTGGCGAGTTTCGCTGAGTATGGCTACACCTTA.

The chain is built from TRBV29-1 and TRBJ2-1; D not resolved. Germline CDR1 is SQVTM and CDR2 is ANQGSEA. The CDR3 extends over 16 amino acids. CDR3 residues: CVVATLRPWPRQGQFF. The DNA for the CDR3 is TGCGTCGTCGCCACGCTTCGGCCCTGGCCCCGTCAAGGGCAGTTCTTC.

Turning to this clonotype: A junction boundary mismatches the germline segment, possibly from a read error. The chain couples TRBV6-2 or TRBV6-3 to TRBJ2-5; 9 nucleotides match TRBD2. The germline V gene encodes CDR1 MNHEY and CDR2 SVGEGT. The CDR3 length is 14 residues. DNA of the CDR3: TGTGCCAGCAGTAATCAAGCTAGCGGGGATGCCCAGTGCTTC. Amino acids: CASSNQASGDAQCF.

This clonotype came up a few times. The junction does not match germline at one end; this may be a read error. V is TRBV12-3 or TRBV12-4 and J is TRBJ2-3, with D unresolved. This CDR3 has 11 amino acids. CDR3 bases: TGTGCCAACAGTGCCACAGATATGCAGTATTTT. This gives the protein CANSATDMQYF.

This clonotype was seen only a few times. An end of the junction differs from the germline gene, which may be a read error. The chain employs TRBV11-2 and TRBJ1-4; no definite D call. The CDR3 length is 15 residues. Germline values: CDR1 SGHAT, CDR2 FQNNGV. In DNA form, the CDR3 reads TGTACCAGCAGCTTAGGCTGGTTCGCTAATGAAAAACTGTTTTTT. As protein: CTSSLGWFANEKLFF. Full variable domain (missing parts from reference TRBV11-2 and TRBJ1-4): EAGVAQSPRYKIIEKRQSVAFWCNPISGHATLYWYQQILGQGPKLLIQFQNNGVVDDSQLPKDRFSAERLKGVDSTLKIQPAKLEDSAVYLCTSSLGWFANEKLFFGSGTQLSVL.

On this clonotype itself: One junction end disagrees with the germline gene, perhaps due to a read error. This sequence joins TRBV20-1 and TRBJ2-5; TRBD2 aligns across 12 bases. Germline CDR1 and CDR2: DFQATT and SNEGSKA (reference sequence). The CDR3 is 18 amino acids. The DNA for the CDR3 is TGCAGTGCAGCCCCCTCTAGCGGGAGGGCAGGTGATACAGAGACCAAGTACTTC. Residues: CSAAPSSGRAGDTETKYF.

As to this clonotype: Germline and junction disagree at one end, which may indicate a read error. This chain joins TRBV11-2 and TRBJ2-1; 7 nucleotides agree with TRBD2. Germline V gene sequence: CDR1 SGHAT, CDR2 FQNNGV. This CDR3 comprises 14 residues. CDR3 residues: CTSTPSGAYYKQFF. The CDR3 nucleotides are TGTACCAGCACCCCCAGCGGGGCCTACTATAAGCAGTTCTTC.

This clonotype rates as medium-sized. The rearrangement uses TRBV5-4 and TRBJ2-1, with 11 bases that match TRBD2. Germline assignment: CDR1 SGHNT and CDR2 YYREEE (reference sequence). This CDR3 region has 15 residues. V lost 1 base and J lost 5; bases outside the gene matches: 2. The CDR3 sequence is CASSLSSGRHNEQFF. CDR3 nucleotides: TGTGCCAGCAGCTTGTCTAGCGGGAGGCACAATGAGCAGTTCTTC.

The rearrangement links TRBV28 to TRBJ2-5, with 8 bases that match TRBD2. Germline V CDR1 and CDR2: MDHEN, SYDVKM. With V trimmed by 2 bases and J by 5 bases, 13 bases remained unmatched. This CDR3 is 17 amino acids long. CDR3 amino acids: CASSLHVGSGIIETQYF. CDR3 DNA: TGTGCCAGCAGTTTACATGTCGGTAGCGGGATTATTGAGACCCAGTACTTC.

This clonotype was found many times. The genes are TRBV7-9 and TRBJ2-7; tentatively, D is TRBD1 (5 bases). With 3 bases removed from V and 6 bases from J, the gap between germline ends came to 18 bases. Germline V gene lookup returns CDR1 SEHNR and CDR2 FQNEAQ (reference sequence). The CDR3 runs 15 residues. The CDR3 DNA is TGTGCCAGCAGCTTTCAAGGCAACAGTAGGGGCGAGCAGTACTTC. Its translation is CASSFQGNSRGEQYF.

The gene calls are TRBV12-3 or TRBV12-4 and TRBJ1-6; TRBD1 might be the D (5 bases). Trimming removed 6 bases from V and 7 bases from J, with 16 bases in between. The CDR3 consists of 15 residues. The DNA for the CDR3 is TGTGCCAGCAGCCCGGACATGGTGTGGAATTCACCCCTCCACTTT. Its protein is CASSPDMVWNSPLHF.

Concerning this clonotype itself: Its ends do not fully match the called genes, so a read error is possible. V is TRBV11-2 and J is TRBJ2-7; D is perhaps TRBD1 (6 bases). The CDR3 spans 15 residues. Germline V gives CDR1 SGHAT, CDR2 FQNNGV. CDR3 protein: CASSQGTRRSYEQYF. The CDR3 DNA reads TGTGCCAGCAGCCAAGGGACACGGAGAAGCTACGAGCAGTACTTT.

This clonotype occurred once. A much larger clone is a single base away; this may be a read error. The chain has TRBV11-2 and TRBJ2-3; the match to TRBD1 covers 10 bases. CDR3 length: 14 amino acids. Per germline, CDR1 SGHAT and CDR2 FQNNGV. The CDR3 nucleotides read TGTGCCGGCAGCAATGGACAGGGGGCAGATACGCAGTATTTT. Translation gives CAGSNGQGADTQYF.

For this clonotype: The junction differs from germline at one of its ends, possibly a read error. The chain joins TRBV29-1 to TRBJ2-7; D is undetermined. CDR1 is SQVTM and CDR2 is ANQGSEA in the germline V gene. CDR3 length: 12 residues. The CDR3 spells CSVISSSYEQYF. CDR3 sequence (DNA): TGCAGCGTGATTTCATCCTCCTATGAGCAGTACTTC.

On this clonotype: A clone one base away is much larger, so this may be a read error. V is TRBV4-2 and J is TRBJ2-2, with TRBD2 identical over 8 bases. CDR1 and CDR2 (germline): LGHNA, YNFKEQ. CDR3 size: 18 residues. Trimming took 7 bases from V and 0 from J; bases not matched to a gene: 13. The DNA of the CDR3 is TGTGCCAGCAAGGGGGGCGGGAGGTGGGATACGAACACCGGGGAGCTGTTTTTT. Its protein is CASKGGGRWDTNTGELFF.

Regarding this clonotype: An end of the junction does not agree with germline; a read error may underlie this. The chain uses TRBV28 and TRBJ2-1, with 8 nucleotides matching TRBD2. CDR3 length equals 13 residues. Germline assignment: CDR1 MDHEN and CDR2 SYDVKM. The CDR3, as DNA: TGTGCCAACAGTCGGGGCACTAGCGGTGAGCAGTTCTTC. Its translation: CANSRGTSGEQFF.

This clonotype was found a few times. The chain carries TRBV29-1 and TRBJ2-2, with D perhaps TRBD1 (6 bases). V was trimmed by 8 bases and J by 4 bases, leaving 17 bases between them. There are 14 residues in the CDR3. Germline V gene lookup returns CDR1 SQVTM and CDR2 ANQGSEA. The CDR3 region has the DNA TGCAGCATTTGGGACAATAGGATCACCGGGGAGCTGTTTTTT. Encoded protein: CSIWDNRITGELFF.

This clonotype is medium-sized (0.01 to 0.1%) within its sample. The CDR3, as DNA: TGTGCCATCAGTGAGTCAACAGGGGCAGGAAACACCATATATTTT. Amino acid sequence: CAISESTGAGNTIYF. The V gene is TRBV10-3, the J gene TRBJ1-3, with 7 bases aligning to TRBD1. V trimming: 0 bases; J trimming: 4 bases; junction bases outside the gene matches: 3. The CDR3 runs to 15 residues. Germline V gene data show CDR1 as ENHRY and CDR2 as SYGVKD.

The chain links TRBV7-2 to TRBJ2-7; 9 bases agree with TRBD2. The J segment lost 4 bases and the V segment lost 3 bases, leaving 4 bases of the junction unmatched. The germline V gene encodes CDR1 SGHTA and CDR2 FQGNSA. This CDR3 is built from 14 residues. The CDR3 is CASSFASGIYEQYF. DNA of the CDR3: TGTGCCAGCAGCTTCGCTAGCGGGATTTACGAGCAGTACTTC.

V gene TRBV11-2 combines with J gene TRBJ2-7; TRBD2 might be the D (5 bases). This CDR3 spans 17 amino acids. Germline V gene sequence: CDR1 SGHAT, CDR2 FQNNGV. The CDR3 sequence: CASGLILVQVVWGEQYF. As DNA, the CDR3 is TGTGCAAGCGGCTTAATTCTAGTTCAGGTGGTATGGGGCGAGCAGTACTTC.

Details on this clonotype: At one end, the junction sequence differs from germline, possibly due to a read error. The rearrangement joins TRBV6-2 or TRBV6-3 to TRBJ1-5; TRBD1 is a possible D gene (5 bases). This CDR3 spans 15 amino acids. Germline CDR1 reads MNHEY; CDR2 reads SVGEGT. CDR3 sequence reads: CVSNYSIQAQWSQHF. CDR3 nucleotide sequence: TGTGTCAGCAATTACTCCATACAGGCCCAGTGGTCCCAGCATTTT.

This clonotype occurred a few times. One end of the junction does not line up with germline, which may come from a read error. The V gene is TRBV11-2, the J gene TRBJ2-5, with 8 bases matching TRBD1. The CDR3 totals 16 residues. Germline V CDR1 and CDR2: SGHAT, FQNNGV. CDR3 DNA: TGTGCTAGCAGCTTAACAGCAGGGGGCTCGGGGGAGACTCGGTACTTC. Amino acid sequence: CASSLTAGGSGETRYF.

The table lists this clonotype with a few counts. This sequence may be a read error, since a much larger clone differs from it by one base. The chain combines TRBV5-1 with TRBJ2-2; TRBD2 matches at 7 bases. CDR1 is SGHRS and CDR2 is YFSETQ in the germline V gene. After removal of 5 bases from V and 7 bases from J, the junction contained 5 bases not matched to a gene. The CDR3 is 13 residues long. CDR3 sequence (DNA): TGCGCCAGCAGAGGGGCGGGAGTCGGGGAGCTGTTTTTT. Translation gives CASRGAGVGELFF.

Turning to this clonotype: The junction differs from germline at one of its ends, possibly a read error. The rearrangement links TRBV12-3 or TRBV12-4 to TRBJ2-4; perhaps TRBD1 as D (5 bases). The CDR3 contains 18 residues. This CDR3 is CAISLWGGADIAENIQYF. The CDR3 coding sequence is TGTGCCATTAGTTTATGGGGTGGGGCGGACATAGCCGAAAACATTCAGTACTTC.

The sample holds many counts of this clonotype. The DNA is left out, because the CDR3 cannot be placed on it with certainty; the CDR3 is given as TCRdb lists it. V usage is TRBV6-6 and J usage is TRBJ1-1; the table's TRBD1 call for D was not verified on the DNA. CDR1 and CDR2 (germline): MNHNY, SVGAGI (reference sequence). The CDR3 is 13 residues long, ends included. CDR3 in amino acids: CASSTGVATGALF.

The V and J genes are TRBV6-5 and TRBJ2-3; perhaps TRBD1 as D (6 bases). The CDR3 runs to 14 residues. V was cut by 4 bases and J by 7 bases, with 15 bases left in between. The germline V gene encodes CDR1 MNHEY and CDR2 SVGAGI. The CDR3 coding sequence is TGTGCCAGCAGTTTAAGCAGGGGTACAAATACGCAGTATTTT. Its protein is CASSLSRGTNTQYF.

As to this clonotype: One junction end does not reproduce the germline sequence, and a read error may be involved. The chain carries TRBV11-2 and TRBJ2-3; possible D gene TRBD2, 7 bases. Per the germline V gene, CDR1 is SGHAT and CDR2 is FQNNGV. The CDR3 loop spans 16 amino acids. CDR3 protein: CASSLRGATGRDTRYF. As DNA, the CDR3 is TGTGCCAGCAGCTTACGGGGGGCCACGGGCAGAGATACGCGGTATTTT.

V usage is TRBV4-1 and J usage is TRBJ2-3, with D possibly matching TRBD2 (5 bases). The CDR3 contains 14 residues. Trimming pared 1 base from V and 6 bases from J, leaving 11 bases between. Germline-derived CDR1 and CDR2 are MGHRA and YSYEKL. CDR3 nucleotide sequence: TGCGCCAGCAGCCAAGTTACAAGGAGGGATACGCAGTATTTT. Its protein product is CASSQVTRRDTQYF.